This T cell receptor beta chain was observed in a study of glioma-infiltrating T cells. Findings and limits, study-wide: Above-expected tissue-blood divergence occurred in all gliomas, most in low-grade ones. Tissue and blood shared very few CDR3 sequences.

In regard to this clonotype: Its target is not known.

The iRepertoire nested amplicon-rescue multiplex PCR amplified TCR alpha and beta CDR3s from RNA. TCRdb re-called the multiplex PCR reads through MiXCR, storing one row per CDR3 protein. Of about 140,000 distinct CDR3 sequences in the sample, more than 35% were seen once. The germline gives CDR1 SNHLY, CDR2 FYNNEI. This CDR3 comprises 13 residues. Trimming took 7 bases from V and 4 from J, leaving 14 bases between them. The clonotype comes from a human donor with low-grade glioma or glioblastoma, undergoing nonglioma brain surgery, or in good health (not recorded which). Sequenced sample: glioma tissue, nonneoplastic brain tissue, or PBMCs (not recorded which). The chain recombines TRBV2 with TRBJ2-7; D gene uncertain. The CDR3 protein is CASMVKNSYEQYF. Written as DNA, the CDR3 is TGTGCCAGCATGGTCAAGAATTCTTACGAGCAGTACTTC.